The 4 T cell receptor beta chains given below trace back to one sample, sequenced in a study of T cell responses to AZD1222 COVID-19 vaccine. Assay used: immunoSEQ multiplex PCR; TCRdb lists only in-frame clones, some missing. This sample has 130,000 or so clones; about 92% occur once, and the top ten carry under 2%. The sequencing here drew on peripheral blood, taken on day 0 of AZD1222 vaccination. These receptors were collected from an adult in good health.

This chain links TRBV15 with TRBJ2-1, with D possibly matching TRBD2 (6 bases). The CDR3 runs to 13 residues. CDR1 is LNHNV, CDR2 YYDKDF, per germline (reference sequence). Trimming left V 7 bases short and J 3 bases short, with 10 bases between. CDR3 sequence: CATTPGDYNEQFF. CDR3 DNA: TGTGCCACCACCCCGGGGGACTACAATGAGCAGTTCTTC. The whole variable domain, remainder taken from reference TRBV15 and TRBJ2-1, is DAMVIQNPRYQVTQFGKPVTLSCSQTLNHNVMYWYQQKSSQAPKLLFHYYDKDFNNEADTPDNFQSRRPNTSFCFLDIRSPGLGDTAMYLCATTPGDYNEQFFGPGTRLTVL.

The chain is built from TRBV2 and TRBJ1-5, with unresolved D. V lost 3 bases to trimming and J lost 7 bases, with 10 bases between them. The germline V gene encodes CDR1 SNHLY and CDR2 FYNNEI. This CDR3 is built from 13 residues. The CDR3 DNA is TGTGCCAGCAGTGATCTGGCCCGACAGCCCCAGCATTTT. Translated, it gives CASSDLARQPQHF.

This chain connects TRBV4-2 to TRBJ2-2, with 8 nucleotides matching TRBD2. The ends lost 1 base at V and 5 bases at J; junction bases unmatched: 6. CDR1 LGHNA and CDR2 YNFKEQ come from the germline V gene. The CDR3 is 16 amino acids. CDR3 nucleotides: TGTGCCAGCAGCCAAGTAGGTAGCGGGGTAACCGGGGAGCTGTTTTTT. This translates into CASSQVGSGVTGELFF.

The CDR3 DNA follows: TGTGCCAGCACATGGGGCCAGATTAGCAATCAGCCCCAGCATTTT. It translates to CASTWGQISNQPQHF. The rearrangement joins TRBV2 to TRBJ1-5; TRBD1 is a possible D gene (5 bases). The CDR3 runs 15 residues. CDR1 SNHLY and CDR2 FYNNEI come from the germline V gene. V lost 7 bases, J lost 0 bases, and 13 bases lay in between.